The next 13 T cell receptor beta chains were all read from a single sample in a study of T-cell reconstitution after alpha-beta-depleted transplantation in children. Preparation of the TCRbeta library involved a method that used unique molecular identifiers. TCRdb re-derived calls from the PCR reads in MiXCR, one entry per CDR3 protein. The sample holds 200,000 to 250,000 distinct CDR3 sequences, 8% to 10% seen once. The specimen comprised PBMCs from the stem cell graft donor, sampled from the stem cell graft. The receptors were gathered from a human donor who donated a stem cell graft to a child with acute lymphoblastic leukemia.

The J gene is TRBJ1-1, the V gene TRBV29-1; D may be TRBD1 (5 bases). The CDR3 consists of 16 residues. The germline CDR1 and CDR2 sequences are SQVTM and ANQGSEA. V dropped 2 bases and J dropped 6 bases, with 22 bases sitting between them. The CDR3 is CSVERSRVFGRAEAFF. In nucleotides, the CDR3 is TGCAGCGTTGAACGCTCCAGGGTGTTCGGTCGCGCTGAAGCTTTCTTT.

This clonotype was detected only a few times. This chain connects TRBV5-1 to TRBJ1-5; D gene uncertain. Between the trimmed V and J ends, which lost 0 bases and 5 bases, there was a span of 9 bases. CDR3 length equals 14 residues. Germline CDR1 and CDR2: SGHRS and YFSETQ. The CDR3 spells CASSLESADQPQHF. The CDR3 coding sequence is TGCGCCAGCAGCTTGGAGTCCGCGGATCAGCCCCAGCATTTT.

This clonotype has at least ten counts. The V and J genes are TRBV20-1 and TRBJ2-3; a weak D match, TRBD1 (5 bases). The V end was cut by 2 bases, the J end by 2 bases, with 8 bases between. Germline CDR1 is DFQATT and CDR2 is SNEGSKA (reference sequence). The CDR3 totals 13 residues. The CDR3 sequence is CSARRQNTDTQYF. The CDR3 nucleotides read TGCAGTGCTAGAAGACAGAACACAGATACGCAGTATTTT.

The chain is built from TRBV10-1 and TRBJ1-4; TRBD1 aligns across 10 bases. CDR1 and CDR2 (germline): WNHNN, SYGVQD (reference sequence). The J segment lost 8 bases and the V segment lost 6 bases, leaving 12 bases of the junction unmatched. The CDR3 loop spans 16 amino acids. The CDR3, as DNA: TGCGCCAGCAGCGGAGCGTCGGGACAGGGGAACGAAAAACTGTTTTTT. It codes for CASSGASGQGNEKLFF.

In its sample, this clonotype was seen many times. The DNA for the CDR3 is TGTGCCAGCAGCTTAGGACTGGCAACTAATGAAAAACTGTTTTTT. This translates into CASSLGLATNEKLFF. This rearrangement joins TRBV7-8 to TRBJ1-4; D unclear. V gave up 1 base and J gave up 0 bases, with 6 bases separating them. There are 15 residues in the CDR3. CDR1 is SGHVS and CDR2 is FQNEAQ in the germline V gene.

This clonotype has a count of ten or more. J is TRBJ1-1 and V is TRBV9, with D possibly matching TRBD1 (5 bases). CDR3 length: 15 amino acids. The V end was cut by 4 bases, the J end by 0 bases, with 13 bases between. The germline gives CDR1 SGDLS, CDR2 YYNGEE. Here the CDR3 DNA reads TGTGCCAGCAGCCCCCGGGGGGTTATGAACACTGAAGCTTTCTTT. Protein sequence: CASSPRGVMNTEAFF.

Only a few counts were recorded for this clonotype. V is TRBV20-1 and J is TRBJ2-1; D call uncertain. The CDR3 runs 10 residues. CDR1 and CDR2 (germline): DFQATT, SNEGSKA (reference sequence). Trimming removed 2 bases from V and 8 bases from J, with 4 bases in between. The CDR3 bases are TGCAGTGCTAGAAGCCATGAGCAGTTCTTC. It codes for CSARSHEQFF.

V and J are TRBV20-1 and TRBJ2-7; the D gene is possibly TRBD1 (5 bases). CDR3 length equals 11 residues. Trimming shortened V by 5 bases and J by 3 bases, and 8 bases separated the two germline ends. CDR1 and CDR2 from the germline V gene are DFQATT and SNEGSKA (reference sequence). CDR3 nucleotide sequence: TGCAGTGCTCAACAGGTCTACGAGCAGTACTTC. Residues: CSAQQVYEQYF.

The CDR3 spells CASSQGRQSNTGELFF. DNA for the CDR3: TGTGCCAGCAGCCAGGGGCGGCAGTCGAACACCGGGGAGCTGTTTTTT. The chain joins TRBV4-2 to TRBJ2-2; perhaps TRBD1 as D (5 bases). The CDR3 runs to 16 residues. V dropped 3 bases and J dropped 0 bases, with 11 bases sitting between them. Germline CDR1 LGHNA, CDR2 YNFKEQ.

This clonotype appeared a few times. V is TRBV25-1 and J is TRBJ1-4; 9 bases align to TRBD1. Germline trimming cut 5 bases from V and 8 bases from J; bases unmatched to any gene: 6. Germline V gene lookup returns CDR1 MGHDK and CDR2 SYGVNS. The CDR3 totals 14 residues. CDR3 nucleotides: TGTGCCAGCAGTCCACAGGGGGCCCCAGAAAAACTGTTTTTT. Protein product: CASSPQGAPEKLFF.

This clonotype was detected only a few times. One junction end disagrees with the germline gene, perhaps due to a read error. The CDR3 bases are TGCACCAGCAGTTTCCCTCTACAGGGGTCTAGGACTGAAGCTTTCTTT. As protein: CTSSFPLQGSRTEAFF. J is TRBJ1-1 and V is TRBV27; TRBD1 agrees at 7 bases. The CDR3 sequence is 16 residues long. Germline CDR1 reads MNHEY; CDR2 reads SMNVEV (reference sequence).

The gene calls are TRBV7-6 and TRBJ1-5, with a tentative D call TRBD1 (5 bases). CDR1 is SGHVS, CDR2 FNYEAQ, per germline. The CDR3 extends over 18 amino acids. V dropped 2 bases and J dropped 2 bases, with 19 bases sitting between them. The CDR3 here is CASSLINWAGCRNQPQHF. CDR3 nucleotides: TGTGCCAGCAGCTTAATTAATTGGGCAGGGTGCCGCAATCAGCCCCAGCATTTT.

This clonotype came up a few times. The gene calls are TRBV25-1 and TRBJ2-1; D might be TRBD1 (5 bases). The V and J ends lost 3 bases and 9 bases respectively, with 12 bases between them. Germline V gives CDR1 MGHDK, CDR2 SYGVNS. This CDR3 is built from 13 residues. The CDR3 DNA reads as TGTGCCAGCAGTGATATTAGTCAGGGTGAGCAGTTCTTC. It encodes CASSDISQGEQFF.